The 10 T cell receptor beta chains presented below share a single source sample, sequenced in a study of T cells in Graves' hyperthyroidism and ophthalmopathy. The CDR3 regions of TCR beta were amplified from RNA transcripts. First-round RT-PCR targeting the TCR CDR3 was performed with the HTBI primer set. TCRdb processed the multiplex PCR reads anew with MiXCR; each CDR3 protein has one entry. The data hold more than 300,000 distinct CDR3 sequences, with approximately 15% observed a single time. Sequencing was carried out using blood. The receptors here all came from a woman aged 25 to 45 with Graves' hyperthyroidism.

This clonotype was detected ten times or more. The chain has TRBV28 and TRBJ2-7, with a tentative D call TRBD2 (6 bases). CDR3 length equals 16 residues. CDR1 is MDHEN and CDR2 is SYDVKM in the germline V gene. V was shortened by 2 bases and J by 3 bases, with 17 bases between the two germline ends. CDR3 DNA sequence: TGTGCCAGCAGTTTACCCCCCGGGACTTATTACTACGAGCAGTACTTC. Protein sequence: CASSLPPGTYYYEQYF.

The chain recombines TRBV5-5 with TRBJ2-4, with 11 bases lining up with TRBD1. Germline CDR1 and CDR2: SGHKS and YYEKEE (reference sequence). The V segment lost 4 bases and the J segment 7 bases; nucleotides outside the gene matches: 13. The CDR3 has 17 residues. CDR3 DNA: TGTGCCAGCAGCCCTGGGGGAGGACAGGGGGCTTCGAACATTCAGTACTTC. It specifies CASSPGGGQGASNIQYF.

This clonotype showed up just a few times. The chain carries TRBV7-2 and TRBJ1-5, with D unresolved. V dropped 0 bases and J dropped 2 bases, with 8 bases sitting between them. This CDR3 comprises 15 residues. CDR1 SGHTA and CDR2 FQGNSA come from the germline V gene. The CDR3 region is CASSLASPGNQPQHF. The CDR3 nucleotides are TGTGCCAGCAGCTTAGCCAGTCCCGGCAATCAGCCCCAGCATTTT.

The chain employs TRBV29-1 and TRBJ2-1, with 7 bases fitting TRBD2. Per germline, CDR1 SQVTM and CDR2 ANQGSEA. This CDR3 spans 13 amino acids. The J segment lost 6 bases and the V segment lost 4 bases, leaving 6 bases of the junction unmatched. The CDR3 DNA follows: TGCAGCGTTGTCATTAGACTAGCCAATGAGCAGTTCTTC. Translation: CSVVIRLANEQFF.

V is TRBV28 and J is TRBJ2-7; D might be TRBD2 (6 bases). Germline CDR1 is MDHEN and CDR2 is SYDVKM. V was trimmed by 8 bases and J by 3 bases, leaving 14 bases between them. This CDR3 is 13 amino acids long. The CDR3 here is CASRNGGYYEQYF. The CDR3 bases are TGTGCCAGCCGGAATGGGGGGTACTACGAGCAGTACTTC.

The chain links TRBV27 to TRBJ1-2, with D uncertain. Trimming left V 6 bases short and J 8 bases short, with 16 bases between. Germline CDR1 is MNHEY and CDR2 is SMNVEV (reference sequence). The CDR3 extends over 13 amino acids. The DNA of the CDR3 is TGTGCCAGCAGCCCCCTGAAGCCTAGGGGCTACACCTTC. This sequence encodes CASSPLKPRGYTF.

This clonotype was detected many times. The J gene is TRBJ2-7, the V gene TRBV7-8, with D possibly being TRBD1 or TRBD2 (5 bases each). The CDR3 extends over 12 amino acids. CDR1 and CDR2 (germline): SGHVS, FQNEAQ. The germline V and J ends were trimmed by 4 bases and 6 bases, with 10 bases remaining between them. The CDR3 region is CASSSRESEQYF. The CDR3 DNA reads as TGTGCCAGCAGCTCCAGGGAGAGCGAGCAGTACTTC.

This clonotype was seen many times. V is TRBV7-8 and J is TRBJ2-1; TRBD2 matches 14 bases. CDR3 length: 15 amino acids. Germline V gene data show CDR1 as SGHVS and CDR2 as FQNEAQ. The V segment lost 6 bases and the J segment 9 bases; nucleotides outside the gene matches: 7. CDR3 in amino acids: CASSLTSGRGSEQFF. Here the CDR3 DNA reads TGTGCCAGCAGTTTGACTAGCGGGAGGGGTAGTGAGCAGTTCTTC.

This clonotype occurred a few times. The V gene is TRBV15, the J gene TRBJ1-1; D is possibly TRBD1 (5 bases). From germline, CDR1 is LNHNV and CDR2 YYDKDF (reference sequence). The CDR3 length is 13 residues. The V gene lost 3 bases and the J gene lost 3 bases, with 8 bases spanning the gap. CDR3 in DNA: TGTGCCACCAGCAGCCACAGGTACACTGAAGCTTTCTTT. Its protein product is CATSSHRYTEAFF.

This clonotype was observed a few times. DNA for the CDR3: TGTGCCAGCAGCCAAGGGGACAGGGTTACCGGGGAGCTGTTTTTT. Protein product: CASSQGDRVTGELFF. This sequence joins TRBV3-1 and TRBJ2-2, with TRBD1 identical over 9 bases. V shed 1 base, J shed 5 bases, and the junction held 2 bases outside the gene matches. Germline CDR1 reads LGHDT; CDR2 reads YNNKEL (reference sequence). The CDR3 contains 15 residues.